This entry features one TCR beta chain sequence. The sample comes from a study of blood T cell repertoires in COVID-19. Study-level background: Samples of COVID-19 (acute and convalescent) were obtained from the United States, Italy and Spain. From T cells, B-cell-depleted T cells, or PBMCs came the material, which was cDNA or gDNA.

This CDR3 is built from 13 residues. Trimming removed 8 bases from V and 2 bases from J, with 13 bases in between. CDR1 MNHNY and CDR2 SVGAGI come from the germline V gene (reference sequence). Authors' data handling: Reference gene primer amplification gave nucleated cell count estimates. TCRdb's copy holds only in-frame clones and misses some; the assay was immunoSEQ multiplex PCR. V and J calls and clone size are given by that table; D and trimming were obtained from the DNA. The sample yields over 80,000 clones, about 88% seen once. This TCR was sampled from a woman older than 75 with acute or convalescent COVID-19. The chain has TRBV6-6 and TRBJ2-7; no reliable D call. Sequenced material: peripheral blood. Here the CDR3 reads CASAAAVAYEQYF. CDR3 sequence (DNA): TGTGCCAGCGCGGCGGCGGTCGCCTACGAGCAGTACTTC.